Here is one T cell receptor beta chain with its context. At one end, the junction sequence differs from germline, possibly due to a read error. These data belong to a study of CD8 T cells in Susac syndrome. Random hexamers primed reverse transcription of about 0.5 to 1 ug RNA. TCRdb re-called the immunoSEQ multiplex PCR reads through MiXCR, storing one row per CDR3 protein. The sample yields hundreds of thousands of distinct CDR3 sequences, around 85% seen once. The CDR3 runs to 13 residues. CDR1 is MGHRA and CDR2 is YSYEKL in the germline V gene. V gene TRBV4-1 combines with J gene TRBJ2-1, with 7 nucleotides matching TRBD2. Sequenced material: CD8+ T cells from PBMCs. The receptor was derived from a human donor with multiple sclerosis. The CDR3 here is CASSQAGTDEQFF. In DNA form, the CDR3 reads TGCGCCAGCAGTCAAGCGGGAACCGATGAGCAGTTCTTC.